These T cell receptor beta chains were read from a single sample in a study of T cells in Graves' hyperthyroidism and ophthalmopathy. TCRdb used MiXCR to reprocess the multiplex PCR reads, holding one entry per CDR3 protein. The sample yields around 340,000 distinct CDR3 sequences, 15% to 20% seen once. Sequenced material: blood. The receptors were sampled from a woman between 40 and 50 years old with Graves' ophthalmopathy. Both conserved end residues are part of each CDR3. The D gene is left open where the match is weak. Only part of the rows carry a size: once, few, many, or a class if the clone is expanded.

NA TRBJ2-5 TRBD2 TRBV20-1 CSAPGTSGVGETQYF TGCAGTGCTCCTGGGACTAGCGGGGTCGGGGAGACCCAGTACTTC
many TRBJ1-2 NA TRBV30 CAWSVRNPRFYGYTF TGTGCCTGGAGTGTACGGAACCCCCGATTCTATGGCTACACCTTC
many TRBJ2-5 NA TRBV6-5 CASSTPIQTLEETQYF TGTGCCAGCAGTACTCCGATCCAGACCTTGGAAGAGACCCAGTACTTC
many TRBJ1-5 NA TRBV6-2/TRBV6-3 CASSYRHTVNQPQHF TGTGCCAGCAGCTACCGGCACACCGTGAATCAGCCCCAGCATTTT
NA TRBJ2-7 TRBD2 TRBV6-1 CASSDPTSGGAKSFEQYF TGTGCCAGCAGTGATCCTACTAGCGGGGGGGCAAAGAGTTTCGAGCAGTACTTC
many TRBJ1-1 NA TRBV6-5 CASSYAPNTEAFF TGTGCCAGCAGTTACGCCCCGAACACTGAAGCTTTCTTT
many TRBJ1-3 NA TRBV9 CASSAAPQLRTDSGNTIYF TGTGCCAGCAGCGCAGCCCCCCAATTAAGGACAGACTCTGGAAACACCATATATTTT
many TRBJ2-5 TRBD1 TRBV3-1 CASSRRGSETQYF TGTGCCAGCAGCCGCAGGGGGTCAGAGACCCAGTACTTC
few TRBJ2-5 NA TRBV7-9 CASSPRAGGGETQYF TGTGCCAGCAGCCCCCGGGCAGGGGGAGGGGAGACCCAGTACTTC
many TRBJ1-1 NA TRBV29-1 CSVRTSMNTEAFF TGCAGCGTTCGGACAAGCATGAACACTGAAGCTTTCTTT
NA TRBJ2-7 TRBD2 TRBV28 CASSFSTGGPGEQYF TGTGCCAGCAGTTTCTCGACGGGAGGGCCGGGAGAGCAGTACTTC
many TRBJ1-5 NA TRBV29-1 CSVAGDSNQPQHF TGCAGCGTTGCAGGGGATAGCAATCAGCCCCAGCATTTT
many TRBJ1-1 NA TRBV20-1 CSASLYGMNTEAFF TGCAGTGCTAGTCTGTACGGGATGAACACTGAAGCTTTCTTT
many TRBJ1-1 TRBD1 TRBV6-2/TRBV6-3 CASSKGQGGNTEAFF TGTGCCAGCAGTAAAGGACAGGGGGGGAACACTGAAGCTTTCTTT
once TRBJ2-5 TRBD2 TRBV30 CAWSRASGAGQETQYF TGTGCCTGGAGTAGAGCAAGCGGGGCCGGACAAGAGACCCAGTACTTC
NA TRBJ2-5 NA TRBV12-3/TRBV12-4 CASSNWGETQYF TGTGCCAGCAGTAATTGGGGAGAGACCCAGTACTTC
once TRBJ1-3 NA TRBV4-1 CASSQVRQDSGNTIYF TGCGCCAGCAGCCAAGTCAGACAGGACTCTGGAAACACCATATATTTT
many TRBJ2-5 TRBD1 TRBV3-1 CASSQDPQGAWETQYF TGTGCCAGCAGCCAAGATCCCCAGGGGGCTTGGGAGACCCAGTACTTC
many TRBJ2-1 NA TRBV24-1 CATSEGSSYNEQFF TGTGCCACCAGTGAGGGGAGCTCCTACAATGAGCAGTTCTTC
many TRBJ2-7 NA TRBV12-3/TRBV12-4 CASILPTPTARVYEQYF TGTGCCAGCATCCTACCCACACCCACGGCCAGGGTATACGAGCAGTACTTC
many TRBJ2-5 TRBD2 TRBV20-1 CSAPLAGVQETQYF TGCAGTGCTCCTCTAGCGGGTGTTCAAGAGACCCAGTACTTC
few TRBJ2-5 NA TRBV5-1 CASSSWGRGETQYF TGCGCCAGCAGCTCCTGGGGGAGAGGAGAGACCCAGTACTTC
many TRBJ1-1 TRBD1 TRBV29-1 CSVGKGADTEAFF TGCAGCGTTGGTAAGGGGGCGGACACTGAAGCTTTCTTT
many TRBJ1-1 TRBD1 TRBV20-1 CSARTGNTEAFF TGCAGTGCCCGGACAGGGAACACTGAAGCTTTCTTT
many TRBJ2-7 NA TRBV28 CASSPGHSTYEQYF TGTGCCAGCAGTCCGGGACACTCAACCTACGAGCAGTACTTC
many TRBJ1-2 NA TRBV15 CATSRDRTGHNGYTF TGTGCCACCAGCAGAGATCGAACAGGGCATAATGGCTACACCTTC
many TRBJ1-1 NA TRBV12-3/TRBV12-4 CASSSGFVWGHGTEAFF TGTGCCAGCAGTTCAGGTTTTGTATGGGGGCACGGCACTGAAGCTTTCTTT
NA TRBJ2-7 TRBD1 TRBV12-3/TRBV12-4 CASKSPGTGPYEQYF TGTGCCAGCAAGTCCCCCGGGACAGGCCCCTACGAGCAGTACTTC
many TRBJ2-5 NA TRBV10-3 CAIRKTGFEGSTETQYF TGTGCCATCAGGAAAACAGGGTTCGAGGGTTCCACGGAGACCCAGTACTTC
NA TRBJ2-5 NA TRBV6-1 CATTGLLQETQYF TGTGCCACCACGGGACTCCTACAAGAGACCCAGTACTTC
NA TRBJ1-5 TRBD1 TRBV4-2 CASSQEVSGGGQPQHF TGTGCCAGCAGCCAAGAGGTTTCAGGGGGAGGTCAGCCCCAGCATTTT
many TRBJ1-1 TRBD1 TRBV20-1 CSAREGDRNTEAFF TGCAGTGCTAGAGAGGGGGACAGGAACACTGAAGCTTTCTTT
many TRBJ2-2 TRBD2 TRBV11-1 CASSVWELAGERSTGELFF TGTGCCAGCAGCGTATGGGAACTAGCGGGAGAGAGGAGCACCGGGGAGCTGTTTTTT
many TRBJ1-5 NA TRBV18 CASSPPTGGQPQHF TGTGCCAGCTCACCACCGACAGGAGGCCAGCCCCAGCATTTT
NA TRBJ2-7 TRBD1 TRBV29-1 CSVKDRVHEQYF TGCAGCGTTAAGGACAGGGTCCACGAGCAGTACTTC